A selection of T cell receptor beta chains follows, all from one sample in a study of a mutant IDH1 vaccine in newly diagnosed glioma. Their antigen targets remain unknown. Produced via immunoSEQ multiplex PCR; TCRdb's table is partial and in-frame only. The sample comprises roughly 26,000 clones, approximately 87% of which are singletons, and about a third rests with the top ten. Sequenced here: PBMCs, sampled from a glioma patient whose treatment included an IDH1 peptide vaccine. The receptors come from a man under 40 with glioma. CDR3s include the opening cysteine and the closing phenylalanine or tryptophan. Rows may omit the clone size; those that give it use once, few, many or a size class.

clone_size,j_call,v_call,cdr3_aa
-,TRBJ2-7,TRBV9,CASSNRPGGIGEQYF
-,TRBJ1-5,TRBV6-6,CASSGYRGDNQPQHF
-,TRBJ2-2,TRBV10-3,CAISARRGGTGELFF
once,TRBJ2-7,TRBV29-1,CSVEVEGQGYEQYF
once,TRBJ1-3,TRBV29-1,CSDLTGSGNTIYF
-,TRBJ2-1,TRBV5-8,CASSLWTDSLLENEQFF
few,TRBJ1-5,TRBV9,CASSLWLGGPTWPQHF
few,TRBJ2-7,TRBV5-1,CASSQGSYEQYF
-,TRBJ2-2,TRBV6-5,CASSYPDGENTGELFF
-,TRBJ2-7,TRBV4-3,CASSQLTGLGNEQYF
-,TRBJ1-5,TRBV19,CATAGQNNNQPQHF
-,TRBJ1-5,TRBV11-2,CASSLEGGVSNQPQHF
-,TRBJ2-1,TRBV27,CASTPLGTSNEQFF
-,TRBJ2-2,TRBV5-1,CASSKGNPGELFF
-,TRBJ1-1,TRBV6-6,CASSQDRGRDTEAFF
-,TRBJ2-5,TRBV5-5,CASSLGGLQKQETQYF
-,TRBJ1-5,TRBV7-2,CASSPGPGNQPQHF
-,TRBJ2-2,TRBV19,CASSAHNILASTGELFF
-,TRBJ1-1,TRBV15,CATSRDGLAVTEAFF
-,TRBJ2-7,TRBV30,CAWSAYVPGQLYEQYF
-,TRBJ1-1,TRBV27,CASRLNTEAFF
-,TRBJ2-2,TRBV18,CASSPPGFANTGELFF
-,TRBJ2-7,TRBV25-1,CASSGLSGYEQYF
-,TRBJ1-1,TRBV11-2,CASTGRDTEAFF
-,TRBJ1-2,TRBV5-4,CASNDRVAYGYTF
-,TRBJ1-5,TRBV19,CASTPPGGQFSNQPQHF
-,TRBJ1-2,TRBV2,CASSEFRVGPYGYTF
few,TRBJ1-1,TRBV30,CAWSERGGTTEAFF
-,TRBJ1-6,TRBV7-9,CASSLAYNSPLHF
few,TRBJ1-1,TRBV5-1,CASSLLGRAEAFF
-,TRBJ2-7,TRBV2,CASIRTGGVYEQYF
-,TRBJ1-6,TRBV5-1,CASSLGFGESPLHF
-,TRBJ1-1,TRBV6-6,CASSNWGYAEAFF
-,TRBJ2-7,TRBV5-4,CASSLGGTSGVSYEQYF
-,TRBJ1-4,TRBV6-1,CASSDPTGGFGNEKLFF
-,TRBJ2-7,TRBV6-5,CASSYRRGVAEQYF
-,TRBJ1-1,TRBV10-3,CAISGGINTEAFF
-,TRBJ2-7,TRBV15,CATSRDKATGAYEQYF
-,TRBJ2-1,TRBV30,CAWSVRGGLNEQFF
few,TRBJ1-5,TRBV7-2,CASSLVLGDTQPQHF
-,TRBJ1-1,TRBV9,CASSVFPQNRDREYTEAFF
-,TRBJ1-6,TRBV13,CASSGSGRGDSPLHF
-,TRBJ2-7,TRBV5-1,CASSLDRGYEQYF
once,TRBJ1-3,TRBV7-9,CASSLADSGNTIYF
-,TRBJ2-3,TRBV6-1,CASRVTPVTDTQYF
-,TRBJ2-1,TRBV5-1,CASSLGSQGEAQQFF
once,TRBJ2-5,TRBV5-4,CASSTKRGGPETQYF
few,TRBJ2-3,TRBV6-1,CASSALQGSTDTQYF
-,TRBJ2-5,TRBV11-2,CASSLPGTGWAQYF
-,TRBJ2-1,TRBV9,CASSAPVDREKRNEQFF
once,TRBJ1-1,TRBV27,CASSLSVQGDTEAFF
-,TRBJ2-5,TRBV25-1,CASSEYTGKETQYF